This TCR beta chain was sequenced in a study of human T cells and chemical hapten exposure. Remarks on this clonotype: The antigen remains unidentified. Being one base from a much bigger clone, this may be a read error.

Whole-study findings and limits: TCRs exceeding a frequency of 1 in 1000 stayed unchanged under DPC sensitization.

Germline V gives CDR1 SGHAT, CDR2 FQNNGV. The length of the CDR3 is 15 residues. Time point denoted: patch test 1, 2 weeks after DPC sensitization. Treatment of the sample: therapeutic diphenylcyclopropenone sensitization with weekly scalp DPC. TCRdb used MiXCR to reprocess the RACE reads, holding one entry per CDR3 protein. The data show around 69,000 distinct CDR3 sequences, about 9.4% seen once. This sequence was found in a woman in her 40s with alopecia areata. Some clones in this sample may be carry-over from other donors' samples. The material sequenced was whole blood, taken in connection with sensitization to the hapten diphenylcyclopropenone (DPC). The rearrangement uses TRBV11-2 and TRBJ2-2; TRBD1 aligns across 7 bases. CDR3 in amino acids: CASSPGTANTGEPFF. CDR3 in DNA: TGTGCCAGCAGCCCCGGGACAGCGAACACCGGGGAGCCGTTTTTT.